These 19 T cell receptor beta chains originate from one sample sequenced in a study of blood T cell repertoires in COVID-19. Sequencing used immunoSEQ multiplex PCR; TCRdb keeps in-frame clones, though not all of them. The sample lists 20,000 to 25,000 clones, 85% to 90% occurring once. Material for sequencing was peripheral blood. These receptors originate from a woman of 80 years or more with active COVID-19.

The V gene is TRBV12-3 or TRBV12-4, the J gene TRBJ2-2; D unclear. The CDR3 has 13 residues. Trimming pared 7 bases from V and 3 bases from J, leaving 9 bases between. CDR3 coding DNA: TGTGCCAGCAAGGCAGACTACACCGGGGAGCTGTTTTTT. Protein: CASKADYTGELFF.

The chain employs TRBV7-6 and TRBJ1-1; 9 nucleotides align to TRBD1. Trimming cost V 5 bases and J 0 bases; bases outside gene matches: 7. CDR1 is SGHVS and CDR2 is FNYEAQ in the germline V gene. The CDR3 spans 16 residues. DNA of the CDR3: TGTGCCAGCAGCCCGGGGACAGGGTATATGAACACTGAAGCTTTCTTT. Encoded protein: CASSPGTGYMNTEAFF.

J is TRBJ2-3 and V is TRBV4-3; D possibly corresponds to TRBD2 (7 bases). Germline V lookup: CDR1 LGHNA, CDR2 YSLEER. The CDR3 covers 19 residues. The V end was cut by 0 bases, the J end by 2 bases, with 21 bases between. CDR3 protein: CASSQDLRGAPGHTDTQYF. In nucleotides, the CDR3 is TGCGCCAGCAGCCAAGATCTCCGGGGGGCCCCGGGTCACACAGATACGCAGTATTTT.

The chain couples TRBV6-4 to TRBJ1-2, with TRBD1 identical over 9 bases. The J segment lost 8 bases and the V segment lost 5 bases, leaving 6 bases of the junction unmatched. Germline CDR1 MRHNA, CDR2 SNTAGT. The CDR3 is 13 residues long. CDR3 in amino acids: CASSPTGGEGYTF. The CDR3 DNA is TGTGCCAGCAGTCCAACAGGGGGCGAAGGCTACACCTTC.

The chain is built from TRBV4-1 and TRBJ1-5; D call uncertain. Germline V lookup: CDR1 MGHRA, CDR2 YSYEKL. This CDR3 is 13 amino acids long. V gave up 0 bases and J gave up 4 bases, with 4 bases separating them. CDR3 sequence (DNA): TGCGCCAGCAGCCAAGATCCTAATCAGCCCCAGCATTTT. It is translated as CASSQDPNQPQHF.

The CDR3 sequence: CASSQDKLAGALGDEQFF. The CDR3 DNA follows: TGTGCCAGCAGCCAAGATAAACTAGCGGGGGCCCTAGGCGATGAGCAGTTCTTC. The chain combines TRBV3-1 (or the pseudogene TRBV3-2) with TRBJ2-1; 11 bases fit TRBD2. CDR1 is LGHDT and CDR2 is YNNKEL in the germline V gene (reference sequence). With V trimmed by 0 bases and J by 8 bases, 12 bases remained unmatched. The CDR3 length is 18 residues.

The rearrangement links TRBV11-1 to TRBJ2-2; 8 bases are shared with TRBD1. CDR1 and CDR2 from the germline V gene are SGHAT and FQDESV (reference sequence). The CDR3 runs 16 residues. Trimming cost V 6 bases and J 5 bases; bases outside gene matches: 11. The CDR3, as DNA: TGTGCCAGCAGGCCAAAGCAGGGGGCGGGTACCGGGGAGCTGTTTTTT. It is translated as CASRPKQGAGTGELFF. The entire variable domain, with the rest obtained from reference TRBV11-1 and TRBJ2-2, is as follows: EAEVAQSPRYKITEKSQAVAFWCDPISGHATLYWYRQILGQGPELLVQFQDESVVDDSQLPKDRFSAERLKGVDSTLKIQPAELGDSAMYLCASRPKQGAGTGELFFGEGSRLTVL.

The chain links TRBV19 to TRBJ1-2; 9 positions match TRBD1. Germline loops: CDR1 LNHDA, CDR2 SQIVND (reference sequence). Trimming cost V 6 bases and J 7 bases; bases outside gene matches: 6. The CDR3 totals 13 residues. The CDR3 DNA sequence: TGTGCCAGTAGGGCCGGGACAGGGTCTGGCTACACCTTC. The encoded protein is CASRAGTGSGYTF. Full variable domain (remainder filled in from reference TRBV19 and TRBJ1-2): DGGITQSPKYLFRKEGQNVTLSCEQNLNHDAMYWYRQDPGQGLRLIYYSQIVNDFQKGDIAEGYSVSREKKESFPLTVTSAQKNPTAFYLCASRAGTGSGYTFGSGTRLTVV.

The rearrangement joins TRBV6-5 to TRBJ2-7; 9 bases map to TRBD1. The germline CDR1 and CDR2 sequences are MNHEY and SVGAGI. V was clipped by 8 bases and J by 3 bases; unmatched bases: 5. The CDR3 covers 13 residues. The CDR3 protein is CASRTGAFYEQYF. In nucleotides, the CDR3 is TGTGCCAGCCGGACAGGGGCCTTCTACGAGCAGTACTTC.

This clone is a singleton in its sample. The chain recombines TRBV5-6 with TRBJ1-1; 8 bases are shared with TRBD1. This CDR3 contains 14 residues. V gave up 0 bases and J gave up 6 bases; unmatched junction bases: 4. Germline V CDR1 and CDR2: SGHDT, YYEEEE. The CDR3: CASSLGTGLAEAFF. CDR3 DNA sequence: TGTGCCAGCAGCTTGGGGACAGGGTTGGCTGAAGCTTTCTTT. The variable domain in full, completed from reference TRBV5-6 and TRBJ1-1, reads DAGVTQSPTHLIKTRGQQVTLRCSPKSGHDTVSWYQQALGQGPQFIFQYYEEEERQRGNFPDRFSGHQFPNYSSELNVNALLLGDSALYLCASSLGTGLAEAFFGQGTRLTVV.

This chain links TRBV19 with TRBJ2-1; D is uncertain. CDR1 is LNHDA, CDR2 SQIVND, per germline (reference sequence). Between the trimmed V and J ends, which lost 4 bases and 3 bases, there was a span of 19 bases. The CDR3 loop spans 17 amino acids. CDR3 DNA: TGTGCCAGTAGTACACGGTCCGACACCCCCTTCTACAATGAGCAGTTCTTC. Protein: CASSTRSDTPFYNEQFF.

The chain joins TRBV4-1 to TRBJ1-4; D might be TRBD1 (6 bases). With 5 bases removed from V and 4 bases from J, the gap between germline ends came to 17 bases. CDR3 length equals 16 residues. Germline CDR1 reads MGHRA; CDR2 reads YSYEKL. Written as DNA, the CDR3 is TGCGCCAGCAGCGCTACCCAGGGGCGAGGTAATGAAAAACTGTTTTTT. Its protein product is CASSATQGRGNEKLFF.

This CDR3 is CATSWGQGTEETQYF. CDR3 nucleotide sequence: TGTGCCACCAGCTGGGGACAGGGGACCGAAGAGACCCAGTACTTC. The rearrangement links TRBV15 to TRBJ2-5; TRBD1 matches at 10 bases. J was trimmed by 3 bases and V by 5 bases; bases with no gene match: 6. Germline CDR1 LNHNV, CDR2 YYDKDF (reference sequence). CDR3 length: 15 amino acids.

V is TRBV19 and J is TRBJ1-4, with a possible D match to TRBD1 (5 bases). Trimming removed 5 bases at V and 7 bases at J, with 17 bases between. The CDR3 contains 15 residues. The germline gives CDR1 LNHDA, CDR2 SQIVND (reference sequence). The CDR3 region has the DNA TGTGCCAGTAGTCCGCGGGGGGTTGAGGGTGAAAAACTGTTTTTT. Its translation: CASSPRGVEGEKLFF.

The chain combines TRBV5-5 with TRBJ2-7; 7 bases match TRBD1. V shed 2 bases, J shed 2 bases, and the junction held 22 bases outside the gene matches. CDR1 and CDR2 from the germline V gene are SGHKS and YYEKEE (reference sequence). This CDR3 is built from 20 residues. CDR3 in amino acids: CASSLPRQGPHLAYAYEQYF. The CDR3 region has the DNA TGTGCCAGCAGCTTACCACGACAGGGTCCCCACCTGGCTTACGCCTACGAGCAGTACTTC.

This clone has a single count. The rearrangement links TRBV7-2 to TRBJ1-2; D is undetermined. V lost 5 bases to trimming and J lost 0 bases, with 10 bases between them. Germline CDR1 and CDR2: SGHTA and FQGNSA. This CDR3 is built from 14 residues. CDR3 loop: CASSPRSSNYGYTF. DNA of the CDR3: TGTGCCAGCAGCCCGAGAAGTTCTAACTATGGCTACACCTTC.

CDR3 residues: CASSYSPGGQETQYF. DNA of the CDR3: TGTGCCAGCAGTTACTCGCCCGGGGGCCAAGAGACCCAGTACTTC. The J gene is TRBJ2-5, the V gene TRBV6-2 or TRBV6-3; possible D gene TRBD2, 6 bases. CDR3 length equals 15 residues. Trimming took off 0 bases at V and 1 base at J, with 9 bases between the two ends. Germline-derived CDR1 and CDR2 are MNHEY and SVGEGT.

The chain joins TRBV19 to TRBJ2-3; 10 nucleotides align to TRBD2. Unmatched junction bases numbered 5, after V lost 4 bases and J lost 4 bases. The CDR3 loop spans 15 amino acids. The germline gives CDR1 LNHDA, CDR2 SQIVND (reference sequence). CDR3 protein: CASSTLAGAPDTQYF. CDR3 coding DNA: TGTGCCAGTAGTACCCTAGCGGGGGCCCCAGATACGCAGTATTTT.

CDR3 in amino acids: CASSQAAGPDYEQYF. The CDR3 DNA follows: TGTGCCAGCAGCCAAGCGGCAGGGCCTGACTACGAGCAGTACTTC. The gene calls are TRBV4-2 and TRBJ2-7; a weak D match, TRBD1 (5 bases). The CDR3 runs 15 residues. Trimming removed 1 base at V and 3 bases at J, with 13 bases between. The V gene's germline CDR1 is LGHNA and CDR2 YNFKEQ.